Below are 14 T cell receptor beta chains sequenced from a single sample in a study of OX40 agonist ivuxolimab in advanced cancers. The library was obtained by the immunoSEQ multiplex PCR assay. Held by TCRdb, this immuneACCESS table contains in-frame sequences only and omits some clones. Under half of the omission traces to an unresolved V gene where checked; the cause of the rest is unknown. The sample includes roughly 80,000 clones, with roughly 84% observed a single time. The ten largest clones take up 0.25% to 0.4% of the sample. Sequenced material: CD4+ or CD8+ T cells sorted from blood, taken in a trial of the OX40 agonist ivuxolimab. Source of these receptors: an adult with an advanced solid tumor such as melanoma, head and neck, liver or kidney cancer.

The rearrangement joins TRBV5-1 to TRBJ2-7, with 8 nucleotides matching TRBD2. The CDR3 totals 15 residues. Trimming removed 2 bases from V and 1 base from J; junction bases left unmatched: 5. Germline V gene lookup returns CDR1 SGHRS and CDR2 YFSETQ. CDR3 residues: CASSFSGGPSYEQYF. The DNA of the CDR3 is TGCGCCAGCAGCTTTTCGGGAGGGCCATCCTACGAGCAGTACTTC.

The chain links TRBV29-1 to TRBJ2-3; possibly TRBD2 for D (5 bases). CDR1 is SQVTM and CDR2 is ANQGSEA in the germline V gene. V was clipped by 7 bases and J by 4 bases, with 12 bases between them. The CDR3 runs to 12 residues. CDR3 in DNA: TGCAGCGGTACTAGTAGCCCAGATACGCAGTATTTT. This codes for CSGTSSPDTQYF.

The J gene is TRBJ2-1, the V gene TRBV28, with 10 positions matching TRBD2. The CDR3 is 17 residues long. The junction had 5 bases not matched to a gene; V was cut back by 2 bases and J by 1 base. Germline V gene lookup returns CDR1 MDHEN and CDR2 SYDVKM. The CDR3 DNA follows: TGTGCCAGCAGTTTAGTGCTAGCGGGAGATTCCTACAATGAGCAGTTCTTC. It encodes CASSLVLAGDSYNEQFF.

The CDR3 DNA reads TGTGCCAGCACGGTCAGCGGGGGGCCGTCCTACGAGCAGTACGTC. Amino acids: CASTVSGGPSYEQYV. The chain links TRBV6-1 to TRBJ2-7, with 9 bases that match TRBD2. The CDR3 covers 15 residues. Trimming removed 7 bases from V and 1 base from J; junction bases left unmatched: 8. CDR1 MNHNS and CDR2 SASEGT come from the germline V gene.

The CDR3 spells CASSGRVNTEAFF. The CDR3 nucleotides read TGTGCCAGCAGTGGACGGGTGAACACTGAAGCTTTCTTT. This chain connects TRBV27 to TRBJ1-1; D not resolved. V was clipped by 5 bases and J by 0 bases, with 7 bases between them. Germline lookup yields CDR1 MNHEY and CDR2 SMNVEV (reference sequence). This CDR3 has 13 residues.

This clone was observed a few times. The CDR3 reads CASSYLQYTGELFF. Written as DNA, the CDR3 is TGTGCCAGCAGTTACTTACAGTACACCGGGGAGCTGTTTTTT. The V gene is TRBV6-5, the J gene TRBJ2-2; D call uncertain. Germline-derived CDR1 and CDR2 are MNHEY and SVGAGI. V lost 1 base and J lost 3, with 6 bases in between. The CDR3 is made up of 14 amino acids.

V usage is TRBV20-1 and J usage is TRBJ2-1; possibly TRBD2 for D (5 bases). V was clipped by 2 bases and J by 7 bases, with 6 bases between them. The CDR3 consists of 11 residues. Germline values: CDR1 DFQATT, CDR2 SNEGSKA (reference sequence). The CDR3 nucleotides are TGCAGTGCTAGAAGGAGGAATGAGCAGTTCTTC. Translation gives CSARRRNEQFF.

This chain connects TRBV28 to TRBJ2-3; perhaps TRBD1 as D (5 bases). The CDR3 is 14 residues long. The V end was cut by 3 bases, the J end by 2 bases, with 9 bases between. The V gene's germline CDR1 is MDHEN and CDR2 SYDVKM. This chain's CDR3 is CASSFSGYTDTQYF. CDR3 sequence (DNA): TGTGCCAGCAGTTTCTCAGGGTACACAGATACGCAGTATTTT.

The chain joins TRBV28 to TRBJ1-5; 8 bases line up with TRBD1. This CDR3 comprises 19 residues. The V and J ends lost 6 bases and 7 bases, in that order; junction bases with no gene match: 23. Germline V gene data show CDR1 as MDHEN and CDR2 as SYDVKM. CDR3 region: CASSEWTGRLVIRGQPQHF. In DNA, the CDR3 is TGTGCCAGCAGCGAATGGACAGGGAGGTTGGTGATACGAGGACAGCCCCAGCATTTT.

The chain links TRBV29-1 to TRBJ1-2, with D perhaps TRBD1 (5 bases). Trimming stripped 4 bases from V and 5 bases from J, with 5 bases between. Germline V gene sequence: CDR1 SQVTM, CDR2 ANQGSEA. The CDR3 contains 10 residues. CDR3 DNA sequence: TGCAGCGTTGGACAGTATGGCTACACCTTC. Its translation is CSVGQYGYTF.

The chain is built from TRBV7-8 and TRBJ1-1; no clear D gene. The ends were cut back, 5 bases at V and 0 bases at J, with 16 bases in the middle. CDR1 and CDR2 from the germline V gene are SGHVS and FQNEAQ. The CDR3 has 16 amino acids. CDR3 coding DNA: TGTGCCAGCAGCCGCCGGTCGGGGTTAATGAACACTGAAGCTTTCTTT. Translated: CASSRRSGLMNTEAFF.

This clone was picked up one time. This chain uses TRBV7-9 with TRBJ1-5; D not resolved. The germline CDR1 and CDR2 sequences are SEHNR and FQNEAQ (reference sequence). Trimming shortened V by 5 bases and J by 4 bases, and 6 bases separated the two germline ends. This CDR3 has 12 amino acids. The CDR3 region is CASSLPNQPQHF. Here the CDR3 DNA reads TGTGCCAGCAGCCTCCCGAATCAGCCCCAGCATTTT.

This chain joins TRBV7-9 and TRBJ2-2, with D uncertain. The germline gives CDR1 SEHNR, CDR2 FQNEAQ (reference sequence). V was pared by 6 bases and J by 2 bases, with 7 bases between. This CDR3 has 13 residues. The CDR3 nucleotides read TGTGCCAGCAGAAGACAAAACACCGGGGAGCTGTTTTTT. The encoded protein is CASRRQNTGELFF.

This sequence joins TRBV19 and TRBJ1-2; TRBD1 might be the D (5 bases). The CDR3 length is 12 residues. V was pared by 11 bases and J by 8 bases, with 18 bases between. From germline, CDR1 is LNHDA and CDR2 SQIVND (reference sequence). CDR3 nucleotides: TGTGCCGTTCTCGGGGGATTGAACGGCTACACCTTC. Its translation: CAVLGGLNGYTF.